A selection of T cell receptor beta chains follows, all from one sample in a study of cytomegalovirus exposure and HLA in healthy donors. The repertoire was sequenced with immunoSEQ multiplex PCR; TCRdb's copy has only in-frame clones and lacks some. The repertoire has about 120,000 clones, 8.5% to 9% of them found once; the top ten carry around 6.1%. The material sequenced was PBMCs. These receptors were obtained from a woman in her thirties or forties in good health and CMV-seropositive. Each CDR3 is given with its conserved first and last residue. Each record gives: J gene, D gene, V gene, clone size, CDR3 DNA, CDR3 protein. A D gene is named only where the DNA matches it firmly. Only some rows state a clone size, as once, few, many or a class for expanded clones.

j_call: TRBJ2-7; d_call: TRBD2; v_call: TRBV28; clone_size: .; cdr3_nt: TGTGCCAGCAGAGGACCTAGCGGGGGGGGCGAGCAGTACTTC; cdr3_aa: CASRGPSGGGEQYF
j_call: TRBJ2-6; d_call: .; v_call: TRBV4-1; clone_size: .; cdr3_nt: TGCGCCAGCAGCCAAGCTTCGGTGGGGGCCAACGTCCTGACTTTC; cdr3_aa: CASSQASVGANVLTF
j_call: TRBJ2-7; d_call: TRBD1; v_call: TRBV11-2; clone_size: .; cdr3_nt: TGTGCCAGCAGCGTCCGACAGGGGGCCTACGAGCAGTACTTC; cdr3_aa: CASSVRQGAYEQYF
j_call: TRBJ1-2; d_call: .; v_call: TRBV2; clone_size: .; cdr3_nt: TGTGCCAGCAGACAGTCTAACTATGGCTACACCTTC; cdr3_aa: CASRQSNYGYTF
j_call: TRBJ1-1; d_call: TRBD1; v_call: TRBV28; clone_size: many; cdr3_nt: TGTGCCAGCAGTCTACAGGGGGCGGTGGAAGCTTTCTTT; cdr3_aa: CASSLQGAVEAFF
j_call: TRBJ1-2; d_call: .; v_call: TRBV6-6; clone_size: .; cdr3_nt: TGTGCCAGCAGTTACAGGGGCTCGGCTAACTATGGCTACACCTTC; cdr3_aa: CASSYRGSANYGYTF
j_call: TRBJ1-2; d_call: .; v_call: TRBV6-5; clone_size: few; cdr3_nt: TGTGCCAGCAGTTACTCGAGGCGGGAGTCCAGCTATGGCTACACCTTC; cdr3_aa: CASSYSRRESSYGYTF
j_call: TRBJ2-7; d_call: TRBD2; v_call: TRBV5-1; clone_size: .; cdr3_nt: TGCGCCAGCAGCTCTAGCGGGGGCTCCTACGAGCAGTACTTC; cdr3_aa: CASSSSGGSYEQYF
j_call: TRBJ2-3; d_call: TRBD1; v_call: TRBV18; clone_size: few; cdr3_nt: TGTGCCAGCTCACCTCGGGACAGGGACACAGATACGCAGTATTTT; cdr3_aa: CASSPRDRDTDTQYF
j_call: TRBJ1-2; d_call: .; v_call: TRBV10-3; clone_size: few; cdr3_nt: TGTGCCTCCGGACAGCGGTGGGGCTACACCTTC; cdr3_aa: CASGQRWGYTF
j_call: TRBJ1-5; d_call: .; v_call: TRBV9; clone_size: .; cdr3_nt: TGTGCCAGCAGCCCGGACATTCTCGTCACCCATCAGCCCCAGCATTTT; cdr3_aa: CASSPDILVTHQPQHF
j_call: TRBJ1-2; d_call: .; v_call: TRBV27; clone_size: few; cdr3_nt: TGTGCCAGCTCGTTTACACTTGGGGGCGCGCAGGGCTACACCTTC; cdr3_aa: CASSFTLGGAQGYTF
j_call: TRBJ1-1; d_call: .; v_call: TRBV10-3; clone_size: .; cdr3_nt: TGTGCCATCAGTGAGTCGAACAGGGTTGACACTGAAGCTTTCTTT; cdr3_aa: CAISESNRVDTEAFF
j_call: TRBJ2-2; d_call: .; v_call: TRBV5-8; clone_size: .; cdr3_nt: TGTGCCAGCGGAGGGACAGTTACTTCTTGGGACACCGGGGAGCTGTTTTTT; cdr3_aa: CASGGTVTSWDTGELFF
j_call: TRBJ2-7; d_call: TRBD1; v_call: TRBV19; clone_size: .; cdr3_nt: TGTGCCAGTAGTATGGGACAGTCGAAGGGCGAGCAGTACTTC; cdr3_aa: CASSMGQSKGEQYF
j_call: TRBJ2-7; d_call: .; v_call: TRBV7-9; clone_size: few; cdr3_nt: TGTGCCAGCAGCCTCGGGGCCTACGAGCAGTACTTC; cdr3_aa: CASSLGAYEQYF
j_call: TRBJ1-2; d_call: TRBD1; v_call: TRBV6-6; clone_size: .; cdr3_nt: TGTGCCAGCAGTCCTCCGGGACAGGATTCCTATGGCTACACCTTC; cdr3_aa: CASSPPGQDSYGYTF
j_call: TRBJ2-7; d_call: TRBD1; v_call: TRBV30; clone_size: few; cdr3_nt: TGTGCCTGGAGAAGGCAGGGGGCTTCCTCCTCGTACTTC; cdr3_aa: CAWRRQGASSSYF
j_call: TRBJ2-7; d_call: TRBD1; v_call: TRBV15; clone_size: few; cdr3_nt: TGTGCCACCAGCAGAGGAGGGACAGCAGTCTCCTACGAGCAGTACTTC; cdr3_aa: CATSRGGTAVSYEQYF
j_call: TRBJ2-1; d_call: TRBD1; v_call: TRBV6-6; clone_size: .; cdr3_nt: TGTGCCAGCAGTTCCCAGGGACAGAGGGTTAGCAGGTTCTTC; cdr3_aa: CASSSQGQRVSRFF
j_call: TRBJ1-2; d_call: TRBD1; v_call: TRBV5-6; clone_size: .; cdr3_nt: TGTGCCAGCAGCCTCACTCCGGACAGGGGGCTTGGCTATGGCTACACCTTC; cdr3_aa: CASSLTPDRGLGYGYTF
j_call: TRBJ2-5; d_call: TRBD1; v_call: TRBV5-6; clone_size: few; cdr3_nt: TGTGCCAGCAGCGCCAGACAGGGTTTGGAGACCCAGTACTTC; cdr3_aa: CASSARQGLETQYF
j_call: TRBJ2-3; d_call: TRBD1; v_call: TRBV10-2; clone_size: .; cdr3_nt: TGCGCCAGCTACAGGGGGCCAACTTTGTTTAGCACAGATACGCAGTATTTT; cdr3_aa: CASYRGPTLFSTDTQYF
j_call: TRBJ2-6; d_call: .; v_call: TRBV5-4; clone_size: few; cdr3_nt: TGTGCCAGCAGCTTGGGCGGGGCTGGGGCCAACGTCCTGACTTTC; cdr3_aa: CASSLGGAGANVLTF
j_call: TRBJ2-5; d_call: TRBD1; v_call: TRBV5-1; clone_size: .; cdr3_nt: TGCGCCAGCAGCTTGGCACCGACAGGGAACCAAGAGACCCAGTACTTC; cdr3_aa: CASSLAPTGNQETQYF
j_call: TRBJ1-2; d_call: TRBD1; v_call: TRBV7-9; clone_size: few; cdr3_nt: TGTGCCAGCAGCTCCGGGACAGGGGATGGGGGCTACACCTTC; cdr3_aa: CASSSGTGDGGYTF
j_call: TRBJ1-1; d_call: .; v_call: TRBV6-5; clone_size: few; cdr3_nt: TGTGCCAGCAGTTTGACAGGACGAATGTTGAACACTGAAGCTTTCTTT; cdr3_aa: CASSLTGRMLNTEAFF
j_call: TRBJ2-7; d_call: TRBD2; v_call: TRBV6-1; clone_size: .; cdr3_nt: TGTGCCAGCAGACTTAGCGGGGGGGACTACGAGCAGTACTTC; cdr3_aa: CASRLSGGDYEQYF
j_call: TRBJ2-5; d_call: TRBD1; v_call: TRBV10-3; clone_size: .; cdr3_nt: TGTGCCATCAGTGAGTTAACCCAGACAGGGGAGTACTTC; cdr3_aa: CAISELTQTGEYF
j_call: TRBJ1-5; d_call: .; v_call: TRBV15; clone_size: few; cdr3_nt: TGTGCCACCAGCAGAGATCGGGGGGGCGCGGATCAGCCCCAGCATTTT; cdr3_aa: CATSRDRGGADQPQHF